The 21 T cell receptor beta chains below all came from one sample that was sequenced in a study of blood T cell repertoires in COVID-19. The method was immunoSEQ multiplex PCR; TCRdb's version includes in-frame clones alone and lacks a portion of them. Of almost 250,000 clones detected, about 82% appear once; the ten largest clones hold approximately 8.6%. The sequenced sample was PBMCs or T cells enriched from blood (not recorded which). These receptors all stem from a woman in her fifties or sixties with acute COVID-19.

J is TRBJ1-1 and V is TRBV2; 8 nucleotides agree with TRBD1. The CDR3 loop spans 12 amino acids. The ends lost 3 bases at V and 6 bases at J; junction bases unmatched: 0. Per the germline V gene, CDR1 is SNHLY and CDR2 is FYNNEI. For the CDR3, the DNA is TGTGCCAGCAGTGACAGGGGGCCTGAAGCTTTCTTT. Protein sequence: CASSDRGPEAFF. The whole variable domain, filled in from reference TRBV2 and TRBJ1-1, reads EPEVTQTPSHQVTQMGQEVILRCVPISNHLYFYWYRQILGQKVEFLVSFYNNEISEKSEIFDDQFSVERPDGSNFTLKIRSTKLEDSAMYFCASSDRGPEAFFGQGTRLTVV.

As for this clone: This specimen includes other DNA sequences encoding the same CDR3. DNA for the CDR3: TGTGCCAGTAGTATCGGGCAGGGCTGGGGCTACACCTTC. Translation gives CASSIGQGWGYTF. This sequence joins TRBV19 and TRBJ1-2; D may be TRBD1 (5 bases). The CDR3 consists of 13 residues. The germline gives CDR1 LNHDA, CDR2 SQIVND (reference sequence). The V and J ends lost 3 bases and 8 bases respectively, with 13 bases between them.

This clone was recorded only once. J is TRBJ2-1 and V is TRBV7-8; perhaps TRBD1 as D (7 bases). Germline V gives CDR1 SGHVS, CDR2 FQNEAQ. V was shortened by 5 bases and J by 7 bases, with 21 bases between the two germline ends. The CDR3 extends over 16 amino acids. The chain's CDR3 is CASSSWPGPGGNEQFF. The CDR3 nucleotides read TGTGCCAGCAGCAGCTGGCCGGGGCCAGGGGGGAATGAGCAGTTCTTC.

This clone occurred once. This rearrangement joins TRBV9 to TRBJ1-3, with D tentatively TRBD1 (6 bases). CDR1 is SGDLS and CDR2 is YYNGEE in the germline V gene. Trimming stripped 2 bases from V and 4 bases from J, with 13 bases between. CDR3 size: 15 residues. CDR3 in amino acids: CASSVGSGTGNTIYF. CDR3 nucleotides: TGTGCCAGCAGCGTCGGTTCGGGGACAGGAAACACCATATATTTT.

The rearrangement uses TRBV30 and TRBJ2-3; 8 bases fit TRBD1. Trimming removed 2 bases from V and 6 bases from J; junction bases left unmatched: 16. CDR3 size: 17 residues. Per the germline V gene, CDR1 is GTSNPN and CDR2 is SVGIG (reference sequence). The CDR3 DNA is TGTGCCTGGAGTAGAGGGGACAGGTCTTCTTCGAGTGATACGCAGTATTTT. It encodes CAWSRGDRSSSSDTQYF.

The chain links TRBV5-4 to TRBJ1-2, with TRBD1 as a possible D gene (5 bases). The CDR3 contains 15 residues. Germline assignment: CDR1 SGHNT and CDR2 YYREEE (reference sequence). Trimming took off 4 bases at V and 1 base at J, with 14 bases between the two ends. The DNA of the CDR3 is TGTGCCAGCAGCCCTGGGGGGGACGGTAACTATGGCTACACCTTC. It is translated as CASSPGGDGNYGYTF. The variable domain in full, completed from reference TRBV5-4 and TRBJ1-2, reads ETGVTQSPTHLIKTRGQQVTLRCSSQSGHNTVSWYQQALGQGPQFIFQYYREEENGRGNFPPRFSGLQFPNYSSELNVNALELDDSALYLCASSPGGDGNYGYTFGSGTRLTVV.

The V call is TRBV21-1, the J call TRBJ2-7; the table assigns TRBD1, which was not confirmed against the DNA. TRBV21-1 corresponds to a pseudogene. This CDR3 contains 17 residues. As DNA, the CDR3 is TGTGCCAGCAGCAAAGATCGTAGGGGACAGGGGGCTCGCGAGCAGTACTTC. This codes for CASSKDRRGQGAREQYF.

The chain is built from TRBV7-8 and TRBJ1-1; D gene unclear. Trimming pared 3 bases from V and 1 base from J, leaving 24 bases between. The length of the CDR3 is 19 residues. Germline loops: CDR1 SGHVS, CDR2 FQNEAQ. CDR3 sequence (DNA): TGTGCCAGCAGCTTCCCTATGGTGGCGGCCTTGGCCACGAACACTGAAGCTTTCTTT. Its translation: CASSFPMVAALATNTEAFF.

In its sample, this clone was seen once. The V and J genes are TRBV4-3 and TRBJ1-1, with D perhaps TRBD1 (5 bases). This CDR3 spans 15 amino acids. The V gene's germline CDR1 is LGHNA and CDR2 YSLEER. V lost 0 bases and J 3 bases, leaving 11 bases between the germline ends. CDR3 protein: CASSQDWEGYTEAFF. The CDR3 DNA reads as TGCGCCAGCAGCCAAGATTGGGAGGGGTACACTGAAGCTTTCTTT.

The chain carries TRBV6-1 and TRBJ1-6; a possible D gene is TRBD1 (6 bases). V was trimmed by 3 bases and J by 13 bases, leaving 16 bases between them. Germline loops: CDR1 MNHNS, CDR2 SASEGT. The CDR3 is 14 residues long. The CDR3 region is CASSETWGGVPLHF. As DNA, the CDR3 is TGTGCCAGCAGTGAGACCTGGGGGGGCGTCCCCCTCCACTTT.

This chain joins TRBV7-9 and TRBJ1-1; D is undetermined. From germline, CDR1 is SEHNR and CDR2 FQNEAQ (reference sequence). This CDR3 comprises 17 residues. V was pared by 4 bases and J by 0 bases, with 18 bases between. The CDR3 region is CASSSPGETPLNTEAFF. The CDR3 DNA reads TGTGCCAGCAGCTCACCGGGAGAGACTCCCCTGAACACTGAAGCTTTCTTT.

CDR3 sequence: CASTGTLSPDTQYF. The CDR3 nucleotides read TGTGCCAGCACGGGGACACTTAGTCCAGATACGCAGTATTTT. V usage is TRBV2 and J usage is TRBJ2-3, with D maybe TRBD1 (6 bases). The V gene's germline CDR1 is SNHLY and CDR2 FYNNEI. This CDR3 region has 14 residues. The V and J ends lost 7 bases and 4 bases respectively, with 15 bases between them.

This clone came up a few times. DNA of the CDR3: TGTGCCAGCAGCCAAAGTCAAGGGGACTATTATGGCTACACCTTC. Protein: CASSQSQGDYYGYTF. The chain links TRBV3-1 (or the pseudogene TRBV3-2) to TRBJ1-2; maybe TRBD1 (5 bases). The V and J ends lost 2 bases and 5 bases respectively, with 15 bases between them. This CDR3 region has 15 residues. The germline V gene encodes CDR1 LGHDT and CDR2 YNNKEL (reference sequence).

The V gene is TRBV7-8, the J gene TRBJ1-5; 7 bases fit TRBD1. The germline CDR1 and CDR2 sequences are SGHVS and FQNEAQ. Trimming at V came to 5 bases and at J to 4 bases, leaving 8 bases not matched to a gene. This CDR3 is built from 15 residues. CDR3 amino acids: CASSPTGQNNQPQHF. The CDR3 nucleotides are TGTGCCAGCAGCCCGACGGGACAGAATAATCAGCCCCAGCATTTT.

This chain connects TRBV29-1 to TRBJ2-3, with D perhaps matching TRBD1 (5 bases). Trimming pared 6 bases from V and 4 bases from J, leaving 5 bases between. The CDR3 length is 10 residues. The germline V gene has CDR1 SQVTM and CDR2 ANQGSEA. The CDR3 reads CSVGADTQYF. The CDR3 coding sequence is TGCAGCGTAGGGGCAGATACGCAGTATTTT.

The rearrangement joins TRBV2 to TRBJ1-5; the D is unclear. V lost 7 bases and J 6 bases, leaving 19 bases between the germline ends. This CDR3 is built from 15 residues. Germline assignment: CDR1 SNHLY and CDR2 FYNNEI. DNA for the CDR3: TGTGCCAGCAAGGTCGAGGGTGGGGAGCGTCAGCCCCAGCATTTT. Translation: CASKVEGGERQPQHF.

This clone has just a few counts. The rearrangement joins TRBV5-4 to TRBJ2-7; a possible D gene is TRBD1 (6 bases). The CDR3 loop spans 16 amino acids. The V gene lost 4 bases and the J gene lost 0 bases, with 17 bases spanning the gap. Per the germline V gene, CDR1 is SGHNT and CDR2 is YYREEE (reference sequence). The CDR3 DNA reads TGTGCCAGCAGCCCTGGGGGCAGACCCACCTCCTACGAGCAGTACTTC. Translating it yields CASSPGGRPTSYEQYF.

Concerning this clone: A junction end diverges from the germline sequence, so it may reflect a read error. This chain's CDR3 is CASSQVPSRGSGYTF. The DNA of the CDR3 is TGTGCCAGCAGTCAAGTCCCATCCAGGGGGTCTGGCTACACCTTC. V usage is TRBV3-1 (or the pseudogene TRBV3-2) and J usage is TRBJ1-2, with 7 nucleotides matching TRBD1. Germline CDR1 reads LGHDT; CDR2 reads YNNKEL (reference sequence). The CDR3 is 15 amino acids.

J is TRBJ1-2 and V is TRBV4-3, with unresolved D. This CDR3 region has 15 residues. Trimming removed 0 bases at V and 2 bases at J, with 10 bases between. Per germline, CDR1 LGHNA and CDR2 YSLEER. The CDR3 region has the DNA TGCGCCAGCAGCCAAGATCTGGCAGGAAACTATGGCTACACCTTC. This translates into CASSQDLAGNYGYTF.

The chain is built from TRBV11-3 and TRBJ1-1; a possible D gene is TRBD1 (5 bases). Germline V gene lookup returns CDR1 SGHNT and CDR2 YENEEA. CDR3 size: 13 residues. V lost 1 base to trimming and J lost 5 bases, with 8 bases between them. The CDR3 region is CASSLGGWTEAFF. The CDR3 coding sequence is TGTGCCAGCAGCTTAGGGGGCTGGACTGAAGCTTTCTTT.

This chain joins TRBV2 and TRBJ2-7; a weak D match, TRBD2 (6 bases). CDR3 length: 13 amino acids. CDR1 and CDR2 (germline): SNHLY, FYNNEI. Trimming removed 8 bases from V and 2 bases from J, with 13 bases in between. CDR3 nucleotides: TGTGCCAGCGGGATGGAGCGGGCCTACGAGCAGTACTTC. It specifies CASGMERAYEQYF. Full variable domain (remainder filled in from reference TRBV2 and TRBJ2-7): EPEVTQTPSHQVTQMGQEVILRCVPISNHLYFYWYRQILGQKVEFLVSFYNNEISEKSEIFDDQFSVERPDGSNFTLKIRSTKLEDSAMYFCASGMERAYEQYFGPGTRLTVT.